Listed here are 17 T cell receptor beta chains from one sample, sequenced in a study of T cell repertoires in cytomegalovirus infection. Each CDR3 protein gets one entry after TCRdb re-called the reads with MiXCR. The table has about 300,000 distinct CDR3 sequences, around 10% seen once. Sequenced material: PBMCs. The receptors derive from a human donor in good health (CMV status not recorded). Some clones in this sample may be carry-over from other donors' samples.

The rearrangement joins TRBV20-1 to TRBJ2-1; no definite D call. Germline V gene sequence: CDR1 DFQATT, CDR2 SNEGSKA (reference sequence). Trimming pared 3 bases from V and 5 bases from J, leaving 11 bases between. This CDR3 has 13 residues. CDR3 protein: CSARALTHNEQFF. The CDR3 DNA reads as TGCAGTGCTAGGGCACTGACTCACAATGAGCAGTTCTTC.

In regard to this clonotype: A much larger clone lies a single base off, so this may be a read error. This chain joins TRBV28 and TRBJ1-1; no firm D call. The CDR3 loop spans 11 amino acids. CDR1 and CDR2 (germline): MDHEN, SYDVKM. V was pared by 7 bases and J by 0 bases, with 3 bases between. This CDR3 reads CASKVNTEAFF. CDR3 nucleotides: TGTGCCAGCAAGGTGAACACTGAAGCTTTCTTT.

Ten or more counts support this clonotype. This chain connects TRBV7-2 to TRBJ2-5, with D tentatively TRBD2 (5 bases). Trimming removed 5 bases at V and 5 bases at J, with 12 bases between. The CDR3 runs 13 residues. Germline assignment: CDR1 SGHTA and CDR2 FQGNSA. The CDR3: CASSRGFGETQYF. Here the CDR3 DNA reads TGTGCCAGCAGCAGAGGGTTTGGGGAGACCCAGTACTTC.

In this sample, this clonotype turned up many times. The chain couples TRBV7-2 to TRBJ1-3, with D unclear. Germline loops: CDR1 SGHTA, CDR2 FQGNSA. This CDR3 has 16 amino acids. Trimming left V 0 bases short and J 0 bases short, with 9 bases between. The CDR3 nucleotides are TGTGCCAGCAGCTTAGCAGGCACTCACTCTGGAAACACCATATATTTT. As protein: CASSLAGTHSGNTIYF.

There are many counts of this clonotype. CDR3 amino acids: CASTSYADSNQPQHF. DNA of the CDR3: TGTGCCAGCACCTCATATGCGGATAGCAATCAGCCCCAGCATTTT. The rearrangement uses TRBV6-6 and TRBJ1-5; D is undetermined. The germline V gene has CDR1 MNHNY and CDR2 SVGAGI (reference sequence). The V end was cut by 7 bases, the J end by 0 bases, with 13 bases between. There are 15 residues in the CDR3.

This clonotype was found many times. This chain connects TRBV7-9 to TRBJ2-2, with TRBD1 matching over 9 bases. CDR1 is SEHNR, CDR2 FQNEAQ, per germline (reference sequence). This CDR3 contains 14 residues. The J segment lost 4 bases and the V segment lost 8 bases, leaving 5 bases of the junction unmatched. The CDR3 DNA reads TGTGCCAGCCGGACAGGGGAGGGCACCGGGGAGCTGTTTTTT. This encodes CASRTGEGTGELFF.

This clonotype was recorded at least ten times. The chain joins TRBV20-1 to TRBJ2-3, with D unclear. Per germline, CDR1 DFQATT and CDR2 SNEGSKA (reference sequence). The CDR3 consists of 12 residues. The V end lost 6 bases, the J end lost 6 bases, and 13 bases lay between the germline ends. The chain's CDR3 is CSARWGRDTQYF. CDR3 bases: TGCAGTGCCCGCTGGGGAAGGGATACGCAGTATTTT.

This clonotype was detected many times. V usage is TRBV14 and J usage is TRBJ1-2; D uncertain. The germline CDR1 and CDR2 sequences are SGHDN and FVKESK. The CDR3 spans 13 residues. The CDR3 coding sequence is TGTGCTTCAAGTCTCCCGTCAGGCTATGGCTACACCTTC. Its translation is CASSLPSGYGYTF.

This clonotype was found many times. The chain recombines TRBV10-3 with TRBJ2-2, with no clear D. Germline values: CDR1 ENHRY, CDR2 SYGVKD. This CDR3 is 13 amino acids long. V was pared by 7 bases and J by 1 base, with 7 bases between. The CDR3 sequence is CAITGGNTGELFF. In DNA, the CDR3 is TGTGCCATCACGGGCGGGAACACCGGGGAGCTGTTTTTT.

The table lists this clonotype with many counts. Mismatch with germline at one junction end may stem from a read error. This chain joins TRBV7-7 and TRBJ2-1; 7 nucleotides agree with TRBD1. The germline CDR1 and CDR2 sequences are SSHAT and FNYEAQ (reference sequence). CDR3 length equals 14 residues. The CDR3 is CASSTGTDYNEQFF. For the CDR3, the DNA is TGTGCTAGCAGCACCGGGACAGACTACAATGAGCAGTTCTTC.

Concerning this clonotype itself: A clone one base away is much larger, so this may be a read error. This chain links TRBV20-1 with TRBJ1-1, with D possibly matching TRBD1 (6 bases). Trimming took off 1 base at V and 5 bases at J, with 17 bases between the two ends. Germline lookup yields CDR1 DFQATT and CDR2 SNEGSKA (reference sequence). The CDR3 is 15 residues long. This CDR3 reads CSARVRRGRRTEAFF. CDR3 nucleotide sequence: TGCAGTGCTAGAGTTCGCAGGGGCCGGCGGACTGAAGCTTTCTTT.

In this sample, this clonotype turned up a few times. The chain has TRBV5-5 and TRBJ2-7; no firm D call. The V gene lost 3 bases and the J gene lost 3 bases, with 4 bases spanning the gap. Germline V gives CDR1 SGHKS, CDR2 YYEKEE (reference sequence). The CDR3 is 11 residues long. The CDR3 is CASSSRYEQYF. The CDR3 DNA reads TGTGCCAGCAGCTCCCGCTACGAGCAGTACTTC.

This clonotype has more than one count but fewer than ten. The rearrangement uses TRBV6-5 and TRBJ1-2; no clear D gene. This CDR3 comprises 13 residues. Trimming left V 5 bases short and J 5 bases short, with 12 bases between. Germline V gene lookup returns CDR1 MNHEY and CDR2 SVGAGI. CDR3 nucleotide sequence: TGTGCCAGCAGTCTTCGGACCGATTATGGCTACACCTTC. It yields the protein CASSLRTDYGYTF.

This clonotype was detected many times. DNA for the CDR3: TGCAGTGCTACACCGGGACTAGCGGTAGTTGATACGCAGTATTTT. It translates to CSATPGLAVVDTQYF. The chain has TRBV20-1 and TRBJ2-3, with 11 bases identical to TRBD2. This CDR3 has 15 amino acids. V was pared by 4 bases and J by 6 bases, with 9 bases of the junction left unmatched. Germline loops: CDR1 DFQATT, CDR2 SNEGSKA (reference sequence).

This clonotype has ten or more counts. V gene TRBV28 combines with J gene TRBJ1-1, with a tentative D call TRBD1 (5 bases). The CDR3 loop spans 15 amino acids. V shed 5 bases and J shed 5 bases, with 18 bases lying between them. In germline, CDR1 is MDHEN, CDR2 SYDVKM. CDR3 coding DNA: TGTGCCAGCAGTCCCGTCGGGGGGAGGTATACTGAAGCTTTCTTT. This codes for CASSPVGGRYTEAFF.

This clonotype occurred a few times. This chain joins TRBV20-1 and TRBJ2-7; D tentatively fits TRBD1 or TRBD2 (5 bases each). The CDR3 is made up of 15 amino acids. The germline gives CDR1 DFQATT, CDR2 SNEGSKA (reference sequence). The V end lost 6 bases, the J end lost 5 bases, and 23 bases lay between the germline ends. CDR3 DNA sequence: TGCAGTGCGAGGCCCGGGACGGCCACCCGGGACGAGCAGTACTTC. Protein: CSARPGTATRDEQYF.

This clonotype occurred many times. V usage is TRBV28 and J usage is TRBJ2-2; 11 bases line up with TRBD1. Looked up from germline, CDR1 is MDHEN and CDR2 is SYDVKM. The CDR3 loop spans 17 amino acids. J gave up 6 bases and V 0 bases, and 6 bases lay outside the gene matches. The CDR3 region has the DNA TGTGCCAGCAGTTTATGGGCCGGGACAGGGGGTCCCGGGGAGCTGTTTTTT. It yields the protein CASSLWAGTGGPGELFF.